The T cell receptor beta chain under discussion was sequenced for a study of CD8+CD57+ T cells in acquired aplastic anemia. This clonotype showed up many times. There are 13 residues in the CDR3. Germline assignment: CDR1 SEHNR and CDR2 FQNEAQ (reference sequence). V dropped 5 bases and J dropped 5; count of bases not matched to a gene: 3. An expansion of CD8+CD57+ cells by flow cytometry had been shown in patients chosen for sequencing. The TCR beta profiling, which covered VDJ combination and CDR3 sequence, was carried out using genomic DNA as the template. TCRdb recomputed calls from the reads with MiXCR, one row per CDR3 protein. The table lists about 200,000 distinct CDR3 sequences, almost 50% of them singletons.

The chain recombines TRBV7-9 with TRBJ1-5; 7 nucleotides agree with TRBD1. This TCR came from a human donor with aplastic anemia. The sequencing input was sorted CD4+, CD8+, or CD8+CD57+ T cells (not recorded which) from PBMCs. The DNA of the CDR3 is TGTGCCAGCAGCCAAGGGGGCCATCAGCCCCAGCATTTT. Protein product: CASSQGGHQPQHF.